The 3 T cell receptor beta chains below all came from one sample that was sequenced in a study of blood T cell repertoires in COVID-19. The table came from immunoSEQ multiplex PCR; TCRdb's copy has only in-frame clones and leaves some out. Here the sample spans 200,000 to 300,000 clones, around 89% being singletons. Sequenced input: peripheral blood. The origin of the receptors is a woman aged 35 to 49 who had recovered from COVID-19.

With regard to this clone: The same CDR3 can be traced to other DNA sequences in this sample. This chain links TRBV7-2 with TRBJ1-2; D might be TRBD1 (5 bases). The CDR3 spans 14 residues. Germline loops: CDR1 SGHTA, CDR2 FQGNSA. V dropped 5 bases and J dropped 5 bases, with 15 bases sitting between them. CDR3 DNA: TGTGCCAGCAGCCCCCGGGGGGGTGGGTATGGCTACACCTTC. Translation: CASSPRGGGYGYTF.

DNA of the CDR3: TGTGCCAGCAGTTGGGGACAGGGAGGGAAGGAGACCCAGTACTTC. This sequence encodes CASSWGQGGKETQYF. J is TRBJ2-5 and V is TRBV28; 9 bases are a match to TRBD1. Looked up from germline, CDR1 is MDHEN and CDR2 is SYDVKM. This CDR3 spans 15 amino acids. V lost 4 bases, J lost 5 bases, and 8 bases stayed unmatched.

J is TRBJ2-1 and V is TRBV21-1; TRBD2, as called in the table, went unchecked against the DNA. TRBV21-1 is termed a pseudogene. CDR3 length: 18 amino acids. CDR3 DNA: TGTGCCAGCAGCGGGGGCTCAGTGGCGGGAGCCGGATACAATGAGCAGTTCTTC. This translates into CASSGGSVAGAGYNEQFF.